A selection of T cell receptor beta chains follows, all from one sample in a study of shared clonotypes between healthy human individuals. Generated by immunoSEQ multiplex PCR, the TCRdb table keeps only in-frame clones and is missing some. The sample contains millions of clones, about 95% of which appear only once. Sequenced sample: naive CD8+ T cells sorted from blood. These receptors all stem from a man aged 18 to 30 in good health. The CDR3 runs from the conserved cysteine through the conserved F or W. A D gene is named only where the DNA matches it firmly. Expanded clones get a size class; other rows say once, few or many, or leave the size out.

once	TRBD2	TRBV19	TRBJ2-5	TGTGCCAGTAGTATGACTAGCGGGGGAATGCAAGAGACCCAGTACTTC	CASSMTSGGMQETQYF
NA	NA	TRBV6-1	TRBJ1-1	TGTGCCAGCAGTGAAAACGACAGAATCATGAACACTGAAGCTTTCTTT	CASSENDRIMNTEAFF
NA	TRBD2	TRBV27	TRBJ2-5	TGTGCCAGCAGTTTAGCGGGGGGGCTGGCAGAGACCCAGTACTTC	CASSLAGGLAETQYF
NA	NA	TRBV6-6	TRBJ2-7	TGTGCCAGCAGCCCCCTCCCCCTAGACGAGCAGTACTTC	CASSPLPLDEQYF
NA	TRBD2	TRBV27	TRBJ2-5	TGTGCCAGCAGTCCCCTGGGTAGCGGGGGTCGTCAAGAGACCCAGTACTTC	CASSPLGSGGRQETQYF
NA	NA	TRBV5-1	TRBJ1-1	TGCGCCAGCAGCGAATCGGTCGGCCTTGGTGATGGGAACACTGAAGCTTTCTTT	CASSESVGLGDGNTEAFF
once	NA	TRBV7-9	TRBJ2-7	TGTGCCAGCAGCTTAGAGGTTAGCAACGAGCAGTACTTC	CASSLEVSNEQYF
NA	NA	TRBV6-1	TRBJ2-5	TGTGCCAGCAGGTACCGGACAGCGCAAGAGACCCAGTACTTC	CASRYRTAQETQYF
once	TRBD1	TRBV10-2	TRBJ2-7	TGCGCCAGCAGAGAACAGGGGGCAGCCGACGAGCAGTACTTC	CASREQGAADEQYF
NA	NA	TRBV15	TRBJ1-5	TGTGCCACCAGCAGAGAGACAGTTAGCAATCAGCCCCAGCATTTT	CATSRETVSNQPQHF
NA	NA	TRBV19	TRBJ2-7	TGTGCCAGTAGTCTCGGGACCGTAGCCTACGAGCAGTACTTC	CASSLGTVAYEQYF
NA	NA	TRBV5-6	TRBJ2-7	TGTGCCAGCAGACTCTTTGGCTCCTACGAGCAGTACTTC	CASRLFGSYEQYF
NA	TRBD1	TRBV29-1	TRBJ2-1	TGCAGCGTTGATGGGACAGTCTCCTACAATGAGCAGTTCTTC	CSVDGTVSYNEQFF
NA	TRBD1	TRBV5-1	TRBJ2-2	TGCGCCAGCAGCTTGGTGGGACAGGGGACCCCCGGGGAGCTGTTTTTT	CASSLVGQGTPGELFF
once	NA	TRBV18	TRBJ2-7	TGTGCCGGCTCACCACCGTACGAGGTCCCCACCTACGAGCAGTACTTC	CAGSPPYEVPTYEQYF
NA	TRBD1	TRBV19	TRBJ1-5	TGTGCCAGTAGTATCCACCCGGGACAGGAGTTTTATAGCAATCAGCCCCAGCATTTT	CASSIHPGQEFYSNQPQHF
NA	TRBD1	TRBV7-8	TRBJ1-5	TGTGCCAGCAGCTTAGCCGGGGACAGGGGCAGGTTGCAGCCCCAGCATTTT	CASSLAGDRGRLQPQHF
NA	TRBD1	TRBV5-1	TRBJ2-7	TGCGCCAGCAGCCCAGGACAGGGGGCGGTAGCCTACGAGCAGTACTTC	CASSPGQGAVAYEQYF
NA	NA	TRBV5-1	TRBJ2-7	TGCGCCAGCAGCTTCGGGGGCCCAAGACCCCTCGAGCAGTACTTC	CASSFGGPRPLEQYF
NA	NA	TRBV2	TRBJ1-1	TGTGCCAGCAGTGAAGTCCGACCCTGGACCGCTCAGAACACTGAAGCTTTCTTT	CASSEVRPWTAQNTEAFF